This TCR beta chain came from a study of T cells after yellow fever vaccination. This clonotype was counted between two and nine times. Its antigen is currently unknown. TCR cDNA was made by 5'RACE template switching, adding a universal primer site and UMIs. MiXCR, run by TCRdb on the 5' RACE reads, gives a single entry per CDR3 protein. The table records about 310,000 distinct CDR3 sequences, 3.6% of them present only once. The CDR3 runs to 14 residues. V was pared by 8 bases and J by 1 base, with 7 bases of the junction left unmatched. Notes on the study in general: Clonotypes appearing in both CD4 and CD8 compartments existed, and their share was small. Among primary-vaccination clones, most reappeared after the booster, at almost 98% for CD4 and more than 75% for CD8.

The material sequenced was PBMCs, taken on the day of the yellow fever booster vaccination. The receptor was derived from a man between 18 and 35 years old who received the YFV17D yellow fever vaccine. The rearrangement links TRBV12-3 or TRBV12-4 to TRBJ1-1; 7 bases match TRBD1. CDR3 region: CASGLRGRNTEAFF. The CDR3 DNA is TGTGCCAGCGGGCTGAGGGGGCGGAACACTGAAGCTTTCTTT.